The 21 T cell receptor beta chains given below trace back to one sample, sequenced in a study of blood T cell repertoires in COVID-19. Profiling relied on immunoSEQ multiplex PCR, and the TCRdb table lists in-frame clones only, not all of them. Among approximately 150,000 clones listed, about 80% were seen once. Sequencing was done on a sample of peripheral blood. The receptors were gathered from a woman at least 80 years old with acute or convalescent COVID-19.

The V gene is TRBV2, the J gene TRBJ1-5, with 7 bases fitting TRBD1. This CDR3 has 14 residues. Per germline, CDR1 SNHLY and CDR2 FYNNEI. V shed 6 bases and J 2 bases; nucleotides not matched to a gene: 4. CDR3 protein: CASSPGQGNQPQHF. CDR3 bases: TGTGCCAGCAGCCCTGGACAGGGCAATCAGCCCCAGCATTTT.

This clone has only a few counts. The rearrangement joins TRBV3-1 (or the pseudogene TRBV3-2) to TRBJ2-5; 7 bases are a match to TRBD2. Germline V gene lookup returns CDR1 LGHDT and CDR2 YNNKEL (reference sequence). This CDR3 is 15 amino acids long. The V gene end was trimmed by 1 base and the J gene end by 4 bases; junction bases not matched to a gene: 6. As DNA, the CDR3 is TGTGCCAGCAGCCAAGGAAGAGTAGCGGGAGAGACCCAGTACTTC. This codes for CASSQGRVAGETQYF.

The chain uses TRBV7-2 and TRBJ1-2; possibly TRBD1 for D (6 bases). Trimming took 1 base from V and 4 from J, leaving 16 bases between them. CDR1 SGHTA and CDR2 FQGNSA come from the germline V gene. The CDR3 loop spans 16 amino acids. The DNA of the CDR3 is TGTGCCAGCAGCTTAGACGGGGGGGCGCAACCCTATGGCTACACCTTC. Its protein is CASSLDGGAQPYGYTF.

This chain joins TRBV3-1 (or the pseudogene TRBV3-2) and TRBJ2-3, with 7 positions matching TRBD2. The length of the CDR3 is 16 residues. The germline V gene encodes CDR1 LGHDT and CDR2 YNNKEL (reference sequence). Trimming cost V 1 base and J 6 bases; bases outside gene matches: 10. In DNA, the CDR3 is TGTGCCAGCAGCCAAGGGTTAGCGGGCCTTCGGGATACGCAGTATTTT. This gives the protein CASSQGLAGLRDTQYF.

This chain connects TRBV4-3 to TRBJ1-2; D is ambiguous. CDR3 length equals 14 residues. V dropped 1 base and J dropped 5 bases, with 11 bases sitting between them. Germline V CDR1 and CDR2: LGHNA, YSLEER. CDR3 coding DNA: TGCGCCAGCAGCCAAGTGACTGCTAGGTATGGCTACACCTTC. This translates into CASSQVTARYGYTF.

This clone has more than one count but fewer than ten. The chain is built from TRBV5-4 and TRBJ1-2; 10 nucleotides align to TRBD1. The V segment lost 6 bases and the J segment 7 bases; nucleotides outside the gene matches: 9. The CDR3 runs 14 residues. Germline V gene data show CDR1 as SGHNT and CDR2 as YYREEE (reference sequence). CDR3 region: CASTNDRGRRGYTF. CDR3 sequence (DNA): TGTGCCAGCACCAACGACAGGGGGCGGCGTGGCTACACCTTC.

This sequence joins TRBV27 and TRBJ1-2; possibly TRBD1 for D (5 bases). This CDR3 is built from 13 residues. Germline-derived CDR1 and CDR2 are MNHEY and SMNVEV (reference sequence). The V end was cut by 8 bases, the J end by 8 bases, with 18 bases between. CDR3 loop: CASGRYAGWGYTF. DNA for the CDR3: TGTGCCAGCGGGAGGTATGCAGGGTGGGGCTACACCTTC.

The chain recombines TRBV10-3 with TRBJ2-3; 9 positions match TRBD1. J lost 4 bases, V lost 2 bases, and 7 bases had no gene match. Germline assignment: CDR1 ENHRY and CDR2 SYGVKD. The CDR3 contains 16 residues. In DNA form, the CDR3 reads TGTGCCATCAGTGAGACGGGACAGGGCAATGCAGATACGCAGTATTTT. Protein: CAISETGQGNADTQYF.

V gene TRBV29-1 combines with J gene TRBJ2-1, with a possible D match to TRBD2 (6 bases). V was clipped by 4 bases and J by 2 bases, with 12 bases between them. Per germline, CDR1 SQVTM and CDR2 ANQGSEA. The CDR3 runs 14 residues. DNA of the CDR3: TGCAGCGTTGCCTCTAGCGTAACCTACAATGAGCAGTTCTTC. It codes for CSVASSVTYNEQFF.

J is TRBJ2-3 and V is TRBV19; TRBD1 matches at 11 bases. This CDR3 is built from 16 residues. The germline V gene encodes CDR1 LNHDA and CDR2 SQIVND (reference sequence). V shed 5 bases and J 6 bases; nucleotides not matched to a gene: 10. CDR3 loop: CASSATRDRGADTQYF. CDR3 nucleotides: TGTGCCAGTAGTGCAACCCGGGACAGGGGGGCGGATACGCAGTATTTT.

The rearrangement links TRBV2 to TRBJ2-5; 7 bases match TRBD2. V gave up 4 bases and J gave up 2 bases; unmatched junction bases: 1. The CDR3 covers 13 residues. Germline-derived CDR1 and CDR2 are SNHLY and FYNNEI. The CDR3 region is CASSGTRQETQYF. As DNA, the CDR3 is TGTGCCAGCAGTGGGACTAGACAAGAGACCCAGTACTTC.

This clone has just one count. Here the CDR3 DNA reads TGTGCCAGCAGTTCCTTACAGGGGCACCAAGAGACCCAGTACTTC. The encoded protein is CASSSLQGHQETQYF. This chain connects TRBV6-2 or TRBV6-3 to TRBJ2-5; TRBD1 agrees at 7 bases. The junction had 5 bases not matched to a gene; V was cut back by 4 bases and J by 0 bases. CDR1 is MNHEY and CDR2 is SVGEGT in the germline V gene. The CDR3 is 15 amino acids.

The chain combines TRBV5-1 with TRBJ1-1; 7 positions agree with TRBD1. Germline assignment: CDR1 SGHRS and CDR2 YFSETQ. The CDR3 is made up of 16 amino acids. With V trimmed by 4 bases and J by 1 base, 10 bases remained unmatched. CDR3 sequence reads: CASSLHNRGENTEAFF. CDR3 in DNA: TGCGCCAGCAGCCTCCACAACAGGGGCGAGAACACTGAAGCTTTCTTT.

This chain connects TRBV5-6 to TRBJ2-1, with 11 bases identical to TRBD2. Trimming at V came to 4 bases and at J to 0 bases, leaving 9 bases not matched to a gene. Looked up from germline, CDR1 is SGHDT and CDR2 is YYEEEE. The CDR3 loop spans 18 amino acids. CDR3 region: CASSAWTSGSSSYNEQFF. The CDR3 coding sequence is TGTGCCAGCAGCGCGTGGACTAGCGGGTCTAGCTCCTACAATGAGCAGTTCTTC.

This sequence joins TRBV10-1 and TRBJ2-1; TRBD2 matches at 12 bases. CDR1 and CDR2 from the germline V gene are WNHNN and SYGVQD (reference sequence). The CDR3 extends over 15 amino acids. V was pared by 3 bases and J by 5 bases, with 2 bases of the junction left unmatched. The CDR3 sequence is CASSETSGRNNEQFF. The CDR3 nucleotides are TGCGCCAGCAGTGAAACTAGCGGGAGGAACAATGAGCAGTTCTTC.

This chain links TRBV7-2 with TRBJ2-3; a weak D match, TRBD2 (6 bases). V lost 1 base, J lost 0 bases, and 8 bases lay in between. CDR3 length: 15 residues. Germline values: CDR1 SGHTA, CDR2 FQGNSA. The CDR3 spells CASSLGGTSTDTQYF. The CDR3 nucleotides are TGTGCCAGCAGCTTAGGCGGGACTAGCACAGATACGCAGTATTTT.

This chain joins TRBV12-3 or TRBV12-4 and TRBJ1-2; D is unclear. This CDR3 contains 12 residues. Between the trimmed V and J ends, which lost 6 bases and 4 bases, there was a span of 9 bases. Here the CDR3 reads CASRRGSYGYTF. DNA for the CDR3: TGTGCCAGCAGAAGAGGGTCCTATGGCTACACCTTC.

The chain has TRBV30 and TRBJ1-2; perhaps TRBD1 as D (5 bases). The germline CDR1 and CDR2 sequences are GTSNPN and SVGIG (reference sequence). CDR3 length equals 14 residues. V lost 4 bases to trimming and J lost 8 bases, with 20 bases between them. The CDR3 DNA is TGTGCCTGGATCCTGACAGTGGGCCCTACAGGCTACACCTTC. Translation gives CAWILTVGPTGYTF.

The chain recombines TRBV6-5 with TRBJ1-1, with D hard to call. The V end lost 3 bases, the J end lost 3 bases, and 11 bases lay between the germline ends. This CDR3 is 14 amino acids long. In germline, CDR1 is MNHEY, CDR2 SVGAGI. The CDR3 region is CASSYRRVDTEAFF. CDR3 sequence (DNA): TGTGCCAGCAGTTATAGGAGGGTGGACACTGAAGCTTTCTTT.

The chain recombines TRBV24-1 with TRBJ2-4; possible D gene TRBD2, 7 bases. V shed 3 bases and J shed 1 base, with 18 bases lying between them. Germline V gene lookup returns CDR1 KGHDR and CDR2 SFDVKD. The CDR3 spans 18 residues. The CDR3 loop is CATSDTLGGAGAKNIQYF. CDR3 in DNA: TGTGCCACCAGTGATACACTAGGGGGGGCAGGGGCCAAAAACATTCAGTACTTC.

In the case of this clone: This sample includes further DNA sequences coding for the same CDR3. This sequence joins TRBV28 and TRBJ1-1; D uncertain. CDR1 and CDR2 from the germline V gene are MDHEN and SYDVKM. This CDR3 has 13 amino acids. Trimming pared 5 bases from V and 0 bases from J, leaving 7 bases between. CDR3 sequence reads: CASSLTVNTEAFF. CDR3 DNA sequence: TGTGCCAGCAGTCTTACAGTGAACACTGAAGCTTTCTTT.